Below, one TCR beta chain is given with its context. The table lists this clone with a count of one. Its binding antigen is unknown. Per-nucleotide qualities are absent, and no much larger clonotype sits a single base away. The immunoSEQ Assay, a bias-controlled multiplex PCR, was used to amplify TCRbeta CDR3 regions from genomic DNA. As for the authors' bioinformatics: Within the assay, amplification of reference gene primers was used to estimate how many nucleated cells each sample contained. To quantify the absolute abundance of each unique TCRbeta CDR3 rearrangement, sequence reads were collapsed and filtered. For each sample, productive Simpson clonality was calculated as the square root of Simpson's diversity index across productive rearrangements. Sourced from immuneACCESS, this table was stored by TCRdb with only in-frame sequences that have V and J called. A share of the clones is absent; for the studies checked, an unresolved V gene accounts for under half, and the remainder has no known explanation. V, J and clone size were drawn from that table, and D and trimming were deduced from the DNA. The sample yields about 230,000 clones; 80% to 90% were counted once. The ten largest clones represent 3.7% of the sample.

This sample is drawn from a study of blood T cell repertoires in COVID-19 (dated by TCRdb to about 2020). Some background on the complete study: Samples from collaborators originated in the United States, Italy and Spain and spanned both the acute and convalescent phases of COVID-19. The material from the prospective study consisted of cDNA or gDNA derived from T cells, B-cell-depleted T cells, or PBMCs. The samples were drawn from the first 160 participants of the ongoing ImmuneRACE study and from under 1,500 subjects provided by 6 global collaborators. Subjects who had been exposed to COVID-19, were actively infected with it, or had recovered from it provided the deeply sampled blood TCRbeta repertoires that made up the dataset. Sample metadata almost always included a de-identified subject ID, COVID-19 status, age in years and sex. HLA class I and class II types, where available, came from metadata supplied by the sample provider rather than from assay-based typing. The repertoires were released in a freely available public database intended as a resource for research on the immune response to SARS-CoV-2. Broader findings and caveats from the paper: The amount of clinical and demographic metadata varied by source and participant and was provided uncurated.

V is pared back by 4 bases and J by 0 bases, with 10 bases lying between the germline termini. Reading the germline V gene gives CDR1 MGHRA and CDR2 YSYEKL. The CDR3 holds 15 amino acids from the cysteine to the phenylalanine. Just the 45-base CDR3 DNA is kept, in frame starting at base 1. Participants in the prospective study were aged about 18 to 89 years, lived in 20 to 30 United States geographic areas, and enrolled through a virtual design. To assign participants to cohorts, the prospective study relied on clinical history that participants themselves reported in a screening survey and a study questionnaire. Exposed participants had been in contact with someone with a PCR-confirmed or clinician-diagnosed COVID-19 case within 2 weeks of study entry. In the prospective study, whole blood, serum and a nasopharyngeal or oropharyngeal swab were collected from each participant by mobile phlebotomists. Additional blood draws and questionnaires over an approximately 2-month period could optionally be provided by prospective study participants. Prospective study blood samples were shipped either frozen or at room temperature before DNA extraction.

This chain is built from TRBV4-1 and TRBJ1-3; the D gene is unclear. Input material: PBMCs or T cells enriched from blood (not recorded which). The source is a woman aged 25 to 39 who had been exposed to COVID-19. The encoded CDR3 is CASSRLEFSGNTIYF. The DNA sequence follows: TGCGCCAGCAGCCGGTTAGAGTTCTCTGGAAACACCATATATTTT.